This T cell receptor beta chain was sequenced during a study of blood T cell repertoires in COVID-19. About the study: Collection of acute and convalescent COVID-19 samples took place in the United States, Italy and Spain. Sources were T cells, B-cell-depleted T cells, or PBMCs; the material itself was cDNA or gDNA.

Methods used by the authors: Counts of nucleated cells, estimated from reference gene primer amplification, were obtained. The method was immunoSEQ multiplex PCR; TCRdb's version includes in-frame clones alone and lacks a portion of them. V, J and clone size derive from that table, while D and trimming were established from the DNA sequence. The sample includes fewer than 150,000 clones, approximately 84% of them seen just once. Germline loops: CDR1 LGHDT, CDR2 YNNKEL (reference sequence). The V and J ends lost 3 bases and 7 bases, in that order; junction bases with no gene match: 4. This CDR3 contains 15 residues.

The chain recombines TRBV3-1 (or the pseudogene TRBV3-2) with TRBJ1-6; 9 nucleotides align to TRBD1. Sequencing input: peripheral blood. This TCR was sampled from a human donor in a cohort sampled during active COVID-19. In DNA form, the CDR3 reads TGTGCCAGCAGCCATGGTGACAGGGGGAATTCACCCCTCCACTTT. Amino acid sequence: CASSHGDRGNSPLHF.